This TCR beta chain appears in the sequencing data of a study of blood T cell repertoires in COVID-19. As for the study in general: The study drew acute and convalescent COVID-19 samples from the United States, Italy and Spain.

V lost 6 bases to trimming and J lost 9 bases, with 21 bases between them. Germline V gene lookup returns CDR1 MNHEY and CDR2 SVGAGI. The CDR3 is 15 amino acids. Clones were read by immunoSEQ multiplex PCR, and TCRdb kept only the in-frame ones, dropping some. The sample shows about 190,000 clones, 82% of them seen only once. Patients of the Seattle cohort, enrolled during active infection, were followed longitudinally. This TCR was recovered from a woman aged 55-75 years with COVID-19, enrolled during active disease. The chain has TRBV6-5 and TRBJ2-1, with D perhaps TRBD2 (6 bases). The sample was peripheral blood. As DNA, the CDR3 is TGTGCCAGCAGGGCACGGGACTCCCCTCGCACTGAGCAGTTCTTC. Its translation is CASRARDSPRTEQFF.